The entry below describes one T cell receptor (beta chain). Its antigen is not identified. A read error may account for a junction end that differs from germline. This sample was taken from a study of cytomegalovirus exposure and HLA in healthy donors. CDR3 size: 15 residues. The germline V gene has CDR1 SNHLY and CDR2 FYNNEI. A multiplex PCR was run with 60 Vbeta primers and 13 Jbeta primers. Clones were read by immunoSEQ multiplex PCR, and TCRdb kept only the in-frame ones, dropping some. The data contain 150,000 to 200,000 clones, around three quarters of them seen just once; the ten biggest clones take up 1.5% to 1.7%. Points from the study as a whole: Differences between HLA loci emerged in a later analysis of TCR association rates, with DRB1 most and HLA-C fewest. Roughly uniform depth of sequencing across donors was assumed in presence/absence analyses. In vitro confirmation showed three CMV-associated chains to be CMV antigen specific.

This TCR was sampled from a man in his forties in good health and CMV-seronegative. The rearrangement links TRBV2 to TRBJ2-6; a weak D match, TRBD1 (5 bases). Sample: PBMCs. The CDR3 region has the DNA TGTGCCAGCAGTGGGGGTTCCTCTGGGGCCAACGGCCTGACTTTC. Translating gives CASSGGSSGANGLTF.